In its sample, the clone carrying this T cell receptor (beta chain) was seen many times. Its antigen is undetermined. These data belong to a study of CD8 T cells in ankylosing spondylitis. Notes on the study in general: Reports of some motif variants in reactive arthritis synovial fluid and blood predate this one. Significant enrichment of disease-linked clones was reportedly seen in matched ankylosing spondylitis synovial fluid. Typical of ankylosing spondylitis blood, it appeared, was a TCR beta motif of seven to nine highly homologous variants.

By quantitative 5'-RACE with molecular barcodes, the TCR beta libraries were made. TCRdb passed the 5' RACE reads through MiXCR, listing each CDR3 protein once. Counted here are approximately 540,000 distinct CDR3 sequences, about an eighth occurring once; the ten biggest clones make up around 7%. The germline CDR1 and CDR2 sequences are SQVTM and ANQGSEA. Trimming pared 4 bases from V and 4 bases from J, leaving 13 bases between. There are 13 residues in the CDR3. The source of this sequence is a male donor with ankylosing spondylitis. The rearrangement links TRBV29-1 to TRBJ1-1, with D possibly matching TRBD1 (5 bases). Sequences were obtained from blood, either unsorted or a sorted T cell fraction (not recorded which). The CDR3 coding sequence is TGCAGCGTTGGGAACGGGGGGGGCACTGAAGCTTTCTTT. As protein: CSVGNGGGTEAFF.